These T cell receptor beta chains were read from a single sample in a study of blood T cell repertoires in COVID-19. Here immunoSEQ multiplex PCR was the method, and the copy in TCRdb shows in-frame clones only, minus some. The sample carries tens of thousands of clones, more than 60% recorded once. The sample comprised peripheral blood. These receptors originate from a man between 65 and 85 years old with acute or convalescent COVID-19. Each CDR3 is given with its conserved first and last residue. Each record gives: clone size, V gene, J gene, D gene, CDR3 DNA, CDR3 protein. A D gene is named only where the DNA matches it firmly. The size of a clone is reported for some rows only, either as once, few or many, or as a class for expanded clones.

>-|TRBV7-9|TRBJ1-5|-
TGTGCCAGCACCAGAGCCGATCAGCCCCAGCATTTT
CASTRADQPQHF
>once|TRBV10-2|TRBJ2-1|TRBD2
TGCGCCAGCAGTGAGTCGAAGCGGGGGGCCGTGGATGAGCAGTTCTTC
CASSESKRGAVDEQFF
>-|TRBV10-3|TRBJ2-5|TRBD1
TGTGCCATCAGCCCGGGACAGGGGGCCGGAGAGACCCAGTACTTC
CAISPGQGAGETQYF
>-|TRBV28|TRBJ1-5|-
TGTGCCAGCAGCTCTTATAGCAATCAGCCCCAGCATTTT
CASSSYSNQPQHF
>once|TRBV4-1|TRBJ2-1|TRBD2
TGCGCCAGCAGCCAATGGGGGGGGTTGTACAATGAGCAGTTCTTC
CASSQWGGLYNEQFF
>-|TRBV18|TRBJ1-5|TRBD1
TGTGCCAGCTCACCAGGACAGGGTGGCCAGCCCCAGCATTTT
CASSPGQGGQPQHF
>-|TRBV18|TRBJ1-3|-
TGTGCCAGCTCACCATTCGAGGAGGCAGGAAACACCATATATTTT
CASSPFEEAGNTIYF
>-|TRBV18|TRBJ1-5|-
TGTGCCAGCTCACCCGACAGAAATCAGCCCCAGCATTTT
CASSPDRNQPQHF
>once|TRBV5-4|TRBJ2-3|-
TGTGCCAGCAGACTAAGGGGCAGCACAGATACGCAGTATTTT
CASRLRGSTDTQYF
>once|TRBV14|TRBJ1-2|-
TGTGCCAGCAGCCAAGATACAGGGTCGCGTCGTGGCTACACCTTC
CASSQDTGSRRGYTF
>-|TRBV28|TRBJ2-1|TRBD1
TGTGCCAGCAGTTCCAGACAGGGGGCGCGTCTTGAGCAGTTCTTC
CASSSRQGARLEQFF
>-|TRBV5-1|TRBJ1-6|-
TGCGCCAGCAGCCCTTTGTCCAGGGTTGATTCACCCCTCCACTTT
CASSPLSRVDSPLHF
>-|TRBV5-1|TRBJ1-1|TRBD1
TGCGCCAGCAGCCTGAGGCAGGGGGCAGGAACTGAAGCTTTCTTT
CASSLRQGAGTEAFF
>-|TRBV10-2|TRBJ2-3|TRBD2
TGCGCCAGCAGTGAGACTAGCGGGGGGGCCTGGGATACGCAGTATTTT
CASSETSGGAWDTQYF
>-|TRBV11-2|TRBJ2-2|-
TGTGCCAGCAGCTTACGTTACACCGGGGAGCTGTTTTTT
CASSLRYTGELFF
>-|TRBV28|TRBJ2-1|TRBD2
TGTGCCAGCAGTCTCGGACTAGAGGCCTACAATGAGCAGTTCTTC
CASSLGLEAYNEQFF
>-|TRBV11-3|TRBJ2-3|TRBD2
TGTGCCAGCAGCCGGGGGGGGAGCACAGATACGCAGTATTTT
CASSRGGSTDTQYF
>once|TRBV10-2|TRBJ1-1|-
TGCGCCAGCAGTGATGAGGCAAACACTGAAGCTTTCTTT
CASSDEANTEAFF
>once|TRBV11-1|TRBJ2-1|-
TGTGCCAGCAGCTTAAGGCCTAGGGAGCAGTTCTTC
CASSLRPREQFF
>-|TRBV19|TRBJ1-5|TRBD1
TGTGCCAGTAGGGTACAGGGGAGCAATCAGCCCCAGCATTTT
CASRVQGSNQPQHF
>-|TRBV5-1|TRBJ2-3|-
TGCGCCAGCAGCTTCGAGTCTTCCACAGATACGCAGTATTTT
CASSFESSTDTQYF
>-|TRBV5-1|TRBJ2-7|TRBD1
TGCGCCAGCAGCTTGCTACAGGGGGCCGGGGAGCAGTACTTC
CASSLLQGAGEQYF
>-|TRBV2|TRBJ2-4|TRBD1
TGTGCCAGCAGTCGGACAGGATTAGCCAAAAACATTCAGTACTTC
CASSRTGLAKNIQYF
>-|TRBV5-1|TRBJ2-1|TRBD1
TGCGCCAGCAGCCGGGGACAGAACAATGAGCAGTTCTTC
CASSRGQNNEQFF
>-|TRBV29-1|TRBJ1-1|-
TGCAGCGCACGGACAGCTAGAAACACTGAAGCTTTCTTT
CSARTARNTEAFF
>once|TRBV4-1|TRBJ2-1|TRBD1
TGCGCCAGCAGCCAAGGGGCTGGACAGGGGCCCTACAATGAGCAGTTCTTC
CASSQGAGQGPYNEQFF
>-|TRBV7-9|TRBJ1-3|TRBD1
TGTGCCAGCAGCTTCGGGACAGGGTTCGGAAACACCATATATTTT
CASSFGTGFGNTIYF
>-|TRBV9|TRBJ2-2|TRBD2
TGTGCCAGCAGCGGTACTAGCGGGGGGCCCACCGGGGAGCTGTTTTTT
CASSGTSGGPTGELFF
>-|TRBV3-1/TRBV3-2|TRBJ2-5|TRBD2
TGTGCCAGCAGCCAAGCTAGCGGGGGGGCATATGTGACCCAGTACTTC
CASSQASGGAYVTQYF
>-|TRBV5-1|TRBJ2-3|TRBD1
TGCGCCAGCAGCTGGGGACAGGGGAAGACAGATACGCAGTATTTT
CASSWGQGKTDTQYF
>once|TRBV11-2|TRBJ2-3|-
TGTGCCAGCAGCCCTCTCAGCGGGTTTTACACAGATACGCAGTATTTT
CASSPLSGFYTDTQYF
>once|TRBV7-3|TRBJ2-3|TRBD2
TGTGCCAGCAGCTCTGCTAGCGGGGGGGCGGATACGCAGTATTTT
CASSSASGGADTQYF
>-|TRBV5-5|TRBJ1-5|TRBD1
TGTGCCAGCAGCTACGACAGGGATCAGCCCCAGCATTTT
CASSYDRDQPQHF
>-|TRBV3-1/TRBV3-2|TRBJ2-2|-
TGTGCCAGCAGCCAAGATGTACAGGGTGCGAACACCGGGGAGCTGTTTTTT
CASSQDVQGANTGELFF
>-|TRBV18|TRBJ2-4|-
TGTGCCAGCTCACCGGCCAGACTAGCCAAAAACATTCAGTACTTC
CASSPARLAKNIQYF
>-|TRBV6-1|TRBJ1-2|-
TGTGCCAGCAGTGAAGCAGGGGGGGGATTTCGAGGCTACACCTTC
CASSEAGGGFRGYTF
>-|TRBV28|TRBJ1-2|-
TGTGCCAGCAACCGGCCGGCGGCGAGCTATGGCTACACCTTC
CASNRPAASYGYTF